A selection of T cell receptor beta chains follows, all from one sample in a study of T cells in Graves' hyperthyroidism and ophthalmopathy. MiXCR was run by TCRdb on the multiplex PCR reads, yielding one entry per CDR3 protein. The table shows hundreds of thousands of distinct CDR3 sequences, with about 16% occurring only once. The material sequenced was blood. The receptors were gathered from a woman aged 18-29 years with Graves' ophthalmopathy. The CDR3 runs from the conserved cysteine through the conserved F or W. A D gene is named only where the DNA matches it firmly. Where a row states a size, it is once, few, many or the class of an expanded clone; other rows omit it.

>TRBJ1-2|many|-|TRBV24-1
TGTGCCACCAGTCTCAGAGTGCACACCTTC
CATSLRVHTF
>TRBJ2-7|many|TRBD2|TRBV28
TGTGCCAGCAGTTTCCCCTTACTAGCGCGGACCACCGAGCAGTACTTC
CASSFPLLARTTEQYF
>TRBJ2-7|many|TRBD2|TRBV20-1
TGCAGTGCTACGGTTCCTAGCGGGGGCGAGCAGTACTTC
CSATVPSGGEQYF
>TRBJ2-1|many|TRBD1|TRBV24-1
TGTGCCACCAGTGATTTGCAGGGGGCGAAATACAATGAGCAGTTCTTC
CATSDLQGAKYNEQFF
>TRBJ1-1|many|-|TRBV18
TGTGCCAGCTCACCGGACTTTATAACTGAAGCTTTCTTT
CASSPDFITEAFF
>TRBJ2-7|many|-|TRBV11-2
TGTGCCAGCAGCTCTCCCAGGTCCTACGAGCAGTACTTC
CASSSPRSYEQYF
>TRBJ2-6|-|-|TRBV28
TGTGCCAGCAGTTTTAGGGTAGGGGTATCTGGGGCCAACGTCCTGACTTTC
CASSFRVGVSGANVLTF
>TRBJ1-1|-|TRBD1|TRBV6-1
TGTGCCAGCAGCGGGACAGGGATCATGAACACTGAAGCTTCCTTT
CASSGTGIMNTEASF
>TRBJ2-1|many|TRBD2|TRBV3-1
TGTGCCAGCAGCAAAAGGACTAGCGGATGGGATGAGCAGTTCTTC
CASSKRTSGWDEQFF
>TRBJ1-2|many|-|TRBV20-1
TGCAGTGCTAGTACCGGGGCCGGCTACACCTTC
CSASTGAGYTF
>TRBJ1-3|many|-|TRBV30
TGTGCCTGGGGTAGACCTGGGAACTCTGGAAACACCATATATTTT
CAWGRPGNSGNTIYF
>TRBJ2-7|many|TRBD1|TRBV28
TGTGCCAGCAGACTGGGACAGTACGAGCAGTACTTC
CASRLGQYEQYF
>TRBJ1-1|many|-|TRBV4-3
TGCGCCAGCAGCCAAGTCCCCTCACAGAACACTGAAGCTTTCTTT
CASSQVPSQNTEAFF
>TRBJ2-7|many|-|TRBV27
TGTGCCAGCCGTAGGGGCGGGTCGAAGTTCGAGCAGTACTTC
CASRRGGSKFEQYF
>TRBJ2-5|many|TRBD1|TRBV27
TGTGCCAGCAGCCCCGGAAGAGGACAGGGCCAAGAGACCCAGTACTTC
CASSPGRGQGQETQYF
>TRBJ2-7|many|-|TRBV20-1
TGCAGTTCACGAGCGGAACCCTCCTACGAGCAGTACTTC
CSSRAEPSYEQYF
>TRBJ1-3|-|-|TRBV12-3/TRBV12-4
-
CASSLSGGYEQYFGPASGNTIYF
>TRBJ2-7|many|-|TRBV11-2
TGTGCCAGCAGCCGGAGGCAACCCTACGAGCAGTACTTC
CASSRRQPYEQYF
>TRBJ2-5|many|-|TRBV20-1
TGCAGTGCCTTCACCCAGTACCAAGAGACCCAGTACTTC
CSAFTQYQETQYF
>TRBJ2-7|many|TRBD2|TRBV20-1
TGCAGTGCTAGATTTGGACTAGCGGGAGGTACCTACGAGCAGTACTTC
CSARFGLAGGTYEQYF
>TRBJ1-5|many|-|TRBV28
TGTGCCAGCAGTGCTTGGGACGCTAGCAATCAGCCCCAGCATTTT
CASSAWDASNQPQHF
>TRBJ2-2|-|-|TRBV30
TGTGCCTGGAGTGAGGATCAACAGGTGGCGCTTAATACCGGGGAGCTGTTTTTT
CAWSEDQQVALNTGELFF
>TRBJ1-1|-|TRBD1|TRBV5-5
TGTGCCAGCAGCTTGACAGGGGTTACTGAAGCTTTCTTT
CASSLTGVTEAFF
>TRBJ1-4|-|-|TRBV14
TGTGCCAGCAGCCCCGGGTCCTATAATGAAAAACTGTTTTTT
CASSPGSYNEKLFF
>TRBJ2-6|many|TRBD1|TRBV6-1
TGTGCCAGCAGTTTTTCCCCGGGACAGGGGCCTACGGGCTCTGGGGCCAACGTCCTGACTTTC
CASSFSPGQGPTGSGANVLTF
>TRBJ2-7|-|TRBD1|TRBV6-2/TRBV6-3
TGTGCCAGCAGTTACTCGGGGACAGGGAGGTACGAGCAGTACTTC
CASSYSGTGRYEQYF
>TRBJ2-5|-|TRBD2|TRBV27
TGTGCCAGCAGTCCCAATAGCGGGGCAACCCAGTACTTC
CASSPNSGATQYF
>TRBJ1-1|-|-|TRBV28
TGTGCCAGCAGGGGTCGTAGGGTGAACACTGAAGCTTTCTTT
CASRGRRVNTEAFF
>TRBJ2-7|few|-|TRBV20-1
TGCAGTGCTAGAGATCGGATACCCTACGAGCAGTACTTC
CSARDRIPYEQYF
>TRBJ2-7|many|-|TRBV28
TGTGCCAGCAGCGGGCCTTCCTACGAGCAGTACTTC
CASSGPSYEQYF
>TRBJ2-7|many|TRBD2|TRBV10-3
TGTGCCATCTTCCGGGAGGGGTCCTACGAGCAGTACTTC
CAIFREGSYEQYF
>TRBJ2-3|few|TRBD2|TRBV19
TGTGCCAGTAGTATTGGGGGGACTAGCGTGGCAGATACGCAGTATTTT
CASSIGGTSVADTQYF
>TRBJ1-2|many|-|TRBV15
TGTGCCACCAGCAGAGCATTACTTCGACAGCACGGCTATGGCTACACCTTC
CATSRALLRQHGYGYTF
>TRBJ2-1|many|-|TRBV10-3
TGTGCCCCACACTACAACAGGGACGGTTATCGTGAGCAGTTCTTC
CAPHYNRDGYREQFF